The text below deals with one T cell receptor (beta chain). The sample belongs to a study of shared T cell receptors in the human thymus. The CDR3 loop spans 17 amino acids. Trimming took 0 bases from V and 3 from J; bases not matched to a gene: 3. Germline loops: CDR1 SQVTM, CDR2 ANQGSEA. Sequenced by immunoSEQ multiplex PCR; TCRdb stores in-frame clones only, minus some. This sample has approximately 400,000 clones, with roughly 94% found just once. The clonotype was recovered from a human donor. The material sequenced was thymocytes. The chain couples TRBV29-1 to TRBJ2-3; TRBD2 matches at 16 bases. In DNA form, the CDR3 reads TGCAGCGTTGAAGATGGGGGACTAGCGGGAGGGACAGATACGCAGTATTTT. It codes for CSVEDGGLAGGTDTQYF.